This T cell receptor beta chain is drawn from a study of blood T cell repertoires in COVID-19. At the level of the study: From the United States, Italy and Spain came samples of acute and convalescent COVID-19. Sources were T cells, B-cell-depleted T cells, or PBMCs; the material itself was cDNA or gDNA.

Unmatched junction bases numbered 15, after V lost 5 bases and J lost 6 bases. Germline CDR1 MNHEY, CDR2 SMNVEV (reference sequence). The CDR3 consists of 18 residues. Under the authors' procedure: Scientists estimated how many nucleated cells there were by amplifying reference gene primers. Data came from immunoSEQ multiplex PCR; TCRdb stores just in-frame clones and leaves some out. The V and J calls and the clone size are those of that table, but D and trimming were determined from the DNA. The sample includes about 140,000 clones, 70% to 85% of them seen just once. This chain links TRBV27 with TRBJ2-1, with 11 bases identical to TRBD1. Sequencing was done on a sample of peripheral blood. The sequence came from a human donor in a cohort sampled during active COVID-19. CDR3 DNA sequence: TGTGCCAGCAGTCATCCCCTAAGTGGGACAGGGGGTATCAATGAGCAGTTCTTC. Translating gives CASSHPLSGTGGINEQFF.